Each of the 4 T cell receptor beta chains below was sequenced from the same sample in a study of early T cells in non-severe SARS-CoV-2 infection. TCRdb used MiXCR to reprocess the 5' RACE reads, holding one entry per CDR3 protein. The sample consists of about 100,000 distinct CDR3 sequences, around 13% of them appearing once. The sample comprised whole blood. The origin of the receptors is an adult who was a healthcare worker with PCR-confirmed SARS-CoV-2 infection or an uninfected control (not recorded which).

The V gene is TRBV9, the J gene TRBJ2-3, with TRBD2 as a possible D gene (5 bases). V dropped 5 bases and J dropped 0 bases, with 7 bases sitting between them. The CDR3 is 13 residues long. Germline V CDR1 and CDR2: SGDLS, YYNGEE. The CDR3 spells CASRRGSTDTQYF. In nucleotides, the CDR3 is TGTGCCAGCAGGAGAGGGAGCACAGATACGCAGTATTTT.

This clonotype has more than one count but fewer than ten. This chain uses TRBV19 with TRBJ2-1, with 8 bases identical to TRBD2. The CDR3 runs to 17 residues. CDR1 LNHDA and CDR2 SQIVND come from the germline V gene (reference sequence). V was clipped by 5 bases and J by 2 bases; unmatched bases: 11. Here the CDR3 reads CASSALGSGGAYNEQFF. As DNA, the CDR3 is TGTGCCAGTAGTGCCCTGGGGAGCGGGGGCGCCTACAATGAGCAGTTCTTC.

This clonotype was seen at least ten times. The chain joins TRBV11-2 to TRBJ1-1, with D unclear. Germline V gene sequence: CDR1 SGHAT, CDR2 FQNNGV. V was pared by 5 bases and J by 1 base, with 14 bases between. CDR3 length equals 15 residues. CDR3 nucleotide sequence: TGTGCCAGCAGCGGAAGGACCGCGCGGAACACTGAAGCTTTCTTT. Amino acid sequence: CASSGRTARNTEAFF.

This clonotype was detected ten times or more. The V gene is TRBV6-5, the J gene TRBJ2-6; D is unresolved. This CDR3 contains 16 residues. From germline, CDR1 is MNHEY and CDR2 SVGAGI. With 2 bases removed from V and 0 bases from J, the gap between germline ends came to 8 bases. For the CDR3, the DNA is TGTGCCAGCAGTTACGGGTGGAGCTCTGGGGCCAACGTCCTGACTTTC. The encoded protein is CASSYGWSSGANVLTF.